These 29 T cell receptor beta chains were all obtained from the same sample, sequenced in a study of T cells after yellow fever vaccination. One entry per CDR3 protein, called by TCRdb with MiXCR from the 5' RACE reads. The data contain 450,000 to 600,000 distinct CDR3 sequences, about a sixth of them seen just once; the ten biggest clones take up roughly 17%. Material: PBMCs, obtained around 5 days after the first yellow fever vaccination. These receptors originate from a man between 18 and 29 years old who received the YFV17D yellow fever vaccine.

This clonotype was observed a handful of times. The genes are TRBV5-4 and TRBJ1-1; the D gene is possibly TRBD1 (5 bases). V lost 4 bases and J lost 5, with 15 bases in between. This CDR3 is built from 14 residues. Germline assignment: CDR1 SGHNT and CDR2 YYREEE (reference sequence). The CDR3 DNA sequence: TGTGCCAGCAGCCGGGGGGAGGGTTCGACTGAAGCTTTCTTT. Residues: CASSRGEGSTEAFF.

A few counts support this clonotype. V is TRBV5-1 and J is TRBJ1-3; D perhaps matches TRBD1 (5 bases). CDR3 size: 16 residues. V lost 0 bases and J 0 bases, leaving 10 bases between the germline ends. From germline, CDR1 is SGHRS and CDR2 YFSETQ. The CDR3 region is CASSLEGLNSGNTIYF. CDR3 in DNA: TGCGCCAGCAGCTTGGAGGGACTAAACTCTGGAAACACCATATATTTT. The variable domain in full, completed from reference TRBV5-1 and TRBJ1-3, reads KAGVTQTPRYLIKTRGQQVTLSCSPISGHRSVSWYQQTPGQGLQFLFEYFSETQRNKGNFPGRFSGRQFSNSRSEMNVSTLELGDSALYLCASSLEGLNSGNTIYFGEGSWLTVV.

At least ten counts were recorded for this clonotype. The chain recombines TRBV7-2 with TRBJ2-3; D unresolved. Germline CDR1 is SGHTA and CDR2 is FQGNSA. Deletions cut 3 bases from V and 2 bases from J, with 6 bases between. CDR3 length: 13 residues. Written as DNA, the CDR3 is TGTGCCAGCAGCTTGACAATCACAGATACGCAGTATTTT. Residues: CASSLTITDTQYF. Combining the CDR3 with reference TRBV7-2 and TRBJ2-3 gives the whole variable domain GAGVSQSPSNKVTEKGKDVELRCDPISGHTALYWYRQSLGQGLEFLIYFQGNSAPDKSGLPSDRFSAERTGGSVSTLTIQRTQQEDSAVYLCASSLTITDTQYFGPGTRLTVL.

This clonotype was counted ten times or more. The rearrangement uses TRBV5-1 and TRBJ1-1; tentatively, D is TRBD1 (5 bases). This CDR3 contains 13 residues. The V end lost 3 bases, the J end lost 10 bases, and 16 bases lay between the germline ends. The germline V gene encodes CDR1 SGHRS and CDR2 YFSETQ. In DNA form, the CDR3 reads TGCGCCAGCAGCTCGGGGAGGGGCGAGGGAGCTTTCTTT. Amino acids: CASSSGRGEGAFF.

The sample holds many counts of this clonotype. The chain couples TRBV28 to TRBJ1-1; D is uncertain. Trimming removed 5 bases from V and 4 bases from J, with 5 bases in between. The CDR3 loop spans 11 amino acids. CDR1 and CDR2 (germline): MDHEN, SYDVKM. CDR3 loop: CASSVSTEAFF. The CDR3 DNA reads as TGTGCCAGCAGTGTTAGCACTGAAGCTTTCTTT.

This clonotype showed up just a few times. The rearrangement links TRBV24-1 to TRBJ1-2, with D possibly matching TRBD1 (6 bases). The CDR3 contains 15 residues. V lost 7 bases, J lost 6 bases, and 20 bases lay in between. Germline CDR1 and CDR2: KGHDR and SFDVKD. The CDR3 bases are TGTGCCACCAGGGATCTACAGGGCCCTAGGGATGGCTACACCTTC. Its protein is CATRDLQGPRDGYTF.

Only a few counts were recorded for this clonotype. The J gene is TRBJ1-4, the V gene TRBV5-6; D perhaps matches TRBD1 (5 bases). This CDR3 spans 14 amino acids. Trimming removed 6 bases at V and 4 bases at J, with 13 bases between. Per germline, CDR1 SGHDT and CDR2 YYEEEE. CDR3 nucleotide sequence: TGTGCCAGCAAGAAGGGACCAATTAATGAAAAACTGTTTTTT. This translates into CASKKGPINEKLFF.

The CDR3 nucleotides read TGTGCCACCAGCAGAGGCCGACCCCACCGTTACAATGAGCAGTTCTTC. Amino acid sequence: CATSRGRPHRYNEQFF. The J gene is TRBJ2-1, the V gene TRBV15; D is ambiguous. Per germline, CDR1 LNHNV and CDR2 YYDKDF (reference sequence). V lost 1 base to trimming and J lost 4 bases, with 14 bases between them. The CDR3 totals 16 residues.

This clonotype was seen at least ten times. The chain links TRBV5-1 to TRBJ2-5; 7 nucleotides match TRBD1. J gave up 4 bases and V 0 bases, and 6 bases lay outside the gene matches. This CDR3 region has 15 residues. The germline CDR1 and CDR2 sequences are SGHRS and YFSETQ. Written as DNA, the CDR3 is TGCGCCAGCAGCTTGGCTAGGACAGGATCAGAGACCCAGTACTTC. Its translation: CASSLARTGSETQYF.

The table lists this clonotype with a few counts. The chain carries TRBV20-1 and TRBJ2-1; TRBD2 matches 14 bases. The V gene end was trimmed by 0 bases and the J gene end by 7 bases; junction bases not matched to a gene: 8. Germline V gene lookup returns CDR1 DFQATT and CDR2 SNEGSKA (reference sequence). This CDR3 spans 17 amino acids. The CDR3 protein is CSARDFRTSGGQNEQFF. CDR3 DNA: TGCAGTGCTAGAGATTTTAGGACTAGCGGGGGGCAAAATGAGCAGTTCTTC.

The sample holds a few counts of this clonotype. V gene TRBV24-1 combines with J gene TRBJ1-3; D is possibly TRBD1 (6 bases). Germline V lookup: CDR1 KGHDR, CDR2 SFDVKD. The ends were cut back, 1 base at V and 3 bases at J, with 15 bases in the middle. The CDR3 totals 17 residues. CDR3 DNA: TGTGCCACCAGTGATTTAGGGGGGGCGCTTGATGGAAACACCATATATTTT. This sequence encodes CATSDLGGALDGNTIYF.

V gene TRBV3-1 combines with J gene TRBJ2-1; tentatively, D is TRBD2 (6 bases). V was cut by 2 bases and J by 6 bases, with 20 bases left in between. The germline V gene encodes CDR1 LGHDT and CDR2 YNNKEL (reference sequence). The CDR3 consists of 17 residues. In DNA, the CDR3 is TGTGCCAGCAGCCAATTTTCCGGGACTCTCGCCTCCAATGAGCAGTTCTTC. It translates to CASSQFSGTLASNEQFF.

This clonotype has more than one count but fewer than ten. Sequence at one end of the junction differs from germline and may be a read error. This chain connects TRBV20-1 to TRBJ2-3, with unresolved D. CDR3 size: 13 residues. Per germline, CDR1 DFQATT and CDR2 SNEGSKA (reference sequence). CDR3 DNA: TGCAGTGCTGGAGACGGACGTTCAGATACGCAGTATTTT. Its protein product is CSAGDGRSDTQYF.

This clonotype was observed a handful of times. The rearrangement links TRBV4-3 to TRBJ2-5; D is uncertain. With 1 base removed from V and 1 base from J, the gap between germline ends came to 10 bases. Germline CDR1 reads LGHNA; CDR2 reads YSLEER. This CDR3 spans 15 amino acids. Written as DNA, the CDR3 is TGCGCCAGCAGCCAAGGGGCTGCCCTCCAAGAGACCCAGTACTTC. This gives the protein CASSQGAALQETQYF.

In its sample, this clonotype was seen a few times. The chain uses TRBV20-1 and TRBJ2-7; D is perhaps TRBD2 (7 bases). From germline, CDR1 is DFQATT and CDR2 SNEGSKA (reference sequence). The CDR3 has 13 residues. V was pared by 6 bases and J by 6 bases, with 18 bases between. In DNA form, the CDR3 reads TGCAGTGCGGTCGGGGGGCCATCTTCCGAGCAGTACTTC. It translates to CSAVGGPSSEQYF.

This clonotype has only a few counts. The chain joins TRBV4-2 to TRBJ1-6; possibly TRBD1 for D (5 bases). Looked up from germline, CDR1 is LGHNA and CDR2 is YNFKEQ. V lost 4 bases and J 6 bases, leaving 13 bases between the germline ends. The CDR3 loop spans 15 amino acids. The CDR3 protein is CASSPGGRINSPLHF. The DNA for the CDR3 is TGTGCCAGCAGCCCGGGGGGTCGGATTAATTCACCCCTCCACTTT.

This sequence joins TRBV7-3 and TRBJ2-7, with D possibly TRBD1 on 6 matching bases. From germline, CDR1 is SGHTA and CDR2 FQGTGA. The length of the CDR3 is 12 residues. V was trimmed by 5 bases and J by 6 bases, leaving 11 bases between them. This CDR3 is CASSLNRAEQYV. CDR3 DNA sequence: TGTGCCAGCAGCCTGAACAGGGCCGAGCAGTACGTC.

The rearrangement joins TRBV4-3 to TRBJ1-6, with D maybe TRBD1 (5 bases). The germline V gene has CDR1 LGHNA and CDR2 YSLEER. The CDR3 length is 15 residues. V lost 0 bases to trimming and J lost 9 bases, with 12 bases between them. The CDR3 here is CASSQEGSGSSPLHF. CDR3 sequence (DNA): TGCGCCAGCAGCCAAGAGGGGTCAGGGAGTTCACCCCTCCACTTT.

This clonotype occurred a few times. The chain couples TRBV15 to TRBJ1-4; no clear D gene. This CDR3 is 13 amino acids long. From germline, CDR1 is LNHNV and CDR2 YYDKDF (reference sequence). With 4 bases removed from V and 10 bases from J, the gap between germline ends came to 13 bases. DNA for the CDR3: TGTGCCACCAGCACAGACACAGCTCGAAAACTGTTTTTT. Translated: CATSTDTARKLFF.

This chain joins TRBV12-3 or TRBV12-4 and TRBJ1-4; D not certain. CDR3 length: 12 residues. V lost 3 bases and J 12 bases, leaving 11 bases between the germline ends. In DNA form, the CDR3 reads TGTGCCAGCAGTTTGGGTCGGAGGGAACTGTTTTTT. Translation: CASSLGRRELFF.

The chain has TRBV5-1 and TRBJ2-7; D is undetermined. CDR1 and CDR2 (germline): SGHRS, YFSETQ. V shed 4 bases and J shed 7 bases, with 15 bases lying between them. This CDR3 spans 13 amino acids. The CDR3 coding sequence is TGCGCCAGCAGCGCGAGTTGGGTTAGGGAGCAGTACTTC. It translates to CASSASWVREQYF.

This clonotype was counted between two and nine times. The chain has TRBV30 and TRBJ1-1, with D uncertain. The CDR3 contains 11 residues. Trimming took 4 bases from V and 7 from J, leaving 10 bases between them. Germline V gene data show CDR1 as GTSNPN and CDR2 as SVGIG (reference sequence). CDR3 loop: CAWNGDGEAFF. For the CDR3, the DNA is TGTGCCTGGAATGGCGATGGTGAAGCTTTCTTT.

The chain joins TRBV29-1 to TRBJ2-2, with D hard to call. CDR3 size: 14 residues. V lost 2 bases to trimming and J lost 2 bases, with 9 bases between them. From germline, CDR1 is SQVTM and CDR2 ANQGSEA. CDR3 nucleotide sequence: TGCAGCGTTGAAAGCGTCACCAACACCGGGGAGCTGTTTTTT. Its protein is CSVESVTNTGELFF.

This sequence joins TRBV20-1 and TRBJ1-1; D is perhaps TRBD1 (5 bases). The CDR3 totals 13 residues. From germline, CDR1 is DFQATT and CDR2 SNEGSKA (reference sequence). V was trimmed by 4 bases and J by 2 bases, leaving 11 bases between them. As DNA, the CDR3 is TGCAGTGCTAACGGGCAGGGTAACACTGAAGCTTTCTTT. This translates into CSANGQGNTEAFF.

The CDR3, as DNA: TGTGCCAGCAGTTACTCGCAGGGACAGTACGAGCAGTACTTC. This codes for CASSYSQGQYEQYF. The chain combines TRBV6-5 with TRBJ2-7; TRBD1 matches 7 bases. The CDR3 spans 14 residues. V lost 0 bases and J lost 4; bases outside the gene matches: 3. Germline V gene data show CDR1 as MNHEY and CDR2 as SVGAGI.

This clonotype came up a few times. V is TRBV29-1 and J is TRBJ2-7; TRBD2 matches at 10 bases. CDR3 size: 15 residues. Germline V CDR1 and CDR2: SQVTM, ANQGSEA. J lost 0 bases, V lost 7 bases, and 9 bases had no gene match. DNA of the CDR3: TGCAGCGCATACGAGCGGGGGGGAGGCTCCTACGAGCAGTACTTC. Residues: CSAYERGGGSYEQYF.

This clonotype was counted only a few times. The gene calls are TRBV15 and TRBJ2-1; the D gene is possibly TRBD2 (6 bases). The CDR3 is 16 amino acids. With 1 base removed from V and 4 bases from J, the gap between germline ends came to 14 bases. From germline, CDR1 is LNHNV and CDR2 YYDKDF (reference sequence). In nucleotides, the CDR3 is TGTGCCACCAGCAGAGTTGGAGGGCCGCCGTACAATGAGCAGTTCTTC. Translated: CATSRVGGPPYNEQFF.

This clonotype was observed once. The chain employs TRBV6-5 and TRBJ1-2; D gene unclear. The CDR3 covers 16 residues. The V end was cut by 0 bases, the J end by 8 bases, with 19 bases between. CDR1 and CDR2 (germline): MNHEY, SVGAGI. The CDR3 nucleotides read TGTGCCAGCAGTTACTCGCCTCACATGGGGTCTTCGGGCTACACCTTC. Amino acid sequence: CASSYSPHMGSSGYTF.

The rearrangement uses TRBV5-4 and TRBJ2-5; D is unresolved. With 4 bases removed from V and 5 bases from J, the gap between germline ends came to 15 bases. Germline CDR1 and CDR2: SGHNT and YYREEE (reference sequence). CDR3 size: 14 residues. The CDR3 sequence is CASSPVTSSETQYF. In DNA, the CDR3 is TGTGCCAGCAGCCCGGTCACCTCATCGGAGACCCAGTACTTC.